Below, 11 T cell receptor beta chains from the same sample are listed, as sequenced in a study of CD8+ T cells in alopecia areata. Treatment defined: oral pan-JAK inhibitor, 5-10 mg twice daily. Sequencing used cDNA as its template, made by extracting RNA and reverse transcribing it. Method: immunoSEQ multiplex PCR; TCRdb's copy keeps in-frame clones and lacks some. The profile covers about 74,000 clones, with roughly 30% appearing a single time and 14% to 15% taken by the ten largest. Sequences were derived from CD8+ T cells sorted from blood, sampled at week 4, from a patient treated with tofacitinib. The receptors here all came from a human donor with alopecia areata.

V gene TRBV29-1 combines with J gene TRBJ2-7; 10 nucleotides match TRBD2. Germline V gene data show CDR1 as SQVTM and CDR2 as ANQGSEA. This CDR3 is built from 14 residues. J was trimmed by 3 bases and V by 6 bases; bases with no gene match: 8. CDR3 in amino acids: CSVVSGRSGYEQYF. CDR3 DNA: TGCAGCGTAGTTAGCGGGAGGTCTGGCTACGAGCAGTACTTC.

The chain couples TRBV29-1 to TRBJ1-2; unclear D gene. V was pared by 7 bases and J by 0 bases, with 6 bases between. The germline V gene has CDR1 SQVTM and CDR2 ANQGSEA. This CDR3 has 11 amino acids. The DNA for the CDR3 is TGCAGCGGGGTCTCTAACTATGGCTACACCTTC. Translation: CSGVSNYGYTF. The full variable domain, in which reference TRBV29-1 and TRBJ1-2 provide the parts outside the CDR3, is SAVISQKPSRDICQRGTSLTIQCQVDSQVTMMFWYRQQPGQSLTLIATANQGSEATYESGFVIDKFPISRPNLTFSTLTVSNMSPEDSSIYLCSGVSNYGYTFGSGTRLTVV.

The chain joins TRBV7-8 to TRBJ2-7, with 9 nucleotides matching TRBD2. Germline values: CDR1 SGHVS, CDR2 FQNEAQ. V gave up 2 bases and J gave up 5 bases; unmatched junction bases: 10. This CDR3 spans 16 amino acids. This chain's CDR3 is CASSLIRGLALDEQYF. The CDR3 bases are TGTGCCAGCAGCTTAATAAGGGGACTAGCCTTGGACGAGCAGTACTTC.

This clone turned up a few times. This sequence joins TRBV19 and TRBJ2-1; D may be TRBD2 (6 bases). CDR3 size: 15 residues. Trimming shortened V by 3 bases and J by 0 bases, and 9 bases separated the two germline ends. In germline, CDR1 is LNHDA, CDR2 SQIVND (reference sequence). In DNA, the CDR3 is TGTGCCAGTAGTATCCCCGGGAGCTCCTACAATGAGCAGTTCTTC. As protein: CASSIPGSSYNEQFF. The whole variable domain, filled in from reference TRBV19 and TRBJ2-1, reads DGGITQSPKYLFRKEGQNVTLSCEQNLNHDAMYWYRQDPGQGLRLIYYSQIVNDFQKGDIAEGYSVSREKKESFPLTVTSAQKNPTAFYLCASSIPGSSYNEQFFGPGTRLTVL.

The chain links TRBV5-6 to TRBJ1-1; tentatively, D is TRBD1 (5 bases). The CDR3 is 13 amino acids. Trimming removed 3 bases at V and 5 bases at J, with 11 bases between. Germline CDR1 reads SGHDT; CDR2 reads YYEEEE. CDR3 in DNA: TGTGCCAGCAGCTCCGGGGGGACGACTGAAGCTTTCTTT. As protein: CASSSGGTTEAFF.

This clone was counted only a few times. The chain recombines TRBV29-1 with TRBJ2-4; 8 nucleotides match TRBD2. J was trimmed by 0 bases and V by 4 bases; bases with no gene match: 5. The CDR3 is made up of 15 amino acids. The V gene's germline CDR1 is SQVTM and CDR2 ANQGSEA. The CDR3 sequence: CSVVGLAGAKNIQYF. The DNA of the CDR3 is TGCAGCGTTGTCGGGCTAGCGGGAGCCAAAAACATTCAGTACTTC.

V is TRBV30 and J is TRBJ2-7; a possible D gene is TRBD1 (6 bases). Trimming removed 2 bases at V and 2 bases at J, with 10 bases between. Per germline, CDR1 GTSNPN and CDR2 SVGIG (reference sequence). The CDR3 length is 13 residues. The CDR3 DNA follows: TGTGCCTGGAGTCACGACAGGACCTACGAGCAGTACTTC. Its translation: CAWSHDRTYEQYF.

Remarks on this clone: This specimen includes other DNA sequences encoding the same CDR3. This rearrangement joins TRBV29-1 to TRBJ2-7; D is perhaps TRBD2 (6 bases). This CDR3 has 12 residues. Germline CDR1 and CDR2: SQVTM and ANQGSEA. V lost 5 bases, J lost 1 base, and 9 bases lay in between. The CDR3 sequence: CSVTGESYEQYF. CDR3 nucleotides: TGCAGCGTTACGGGGGAGTCCTACGAGCAGTACTTC.

The chain is built from TRBV30 and TRBJ1-5; D unresolved. The germline V gene encodes CDR1 GTSNPN and CDR2 SVGIG (reference sequence). This CDR3 has 15 residues. V was trimmed by 1 base and J by 6 bases, leaving 16 bases between them. In DNA, the CDR3 is TGTGCCTGGAGTGCGGGCGGACTAACGGGTCAGCCCCAGCATTTT. Translating gives CAWSAGGLTGQPQHF.

The chain carries TRBV15 and TRBJ2-3; 10 bases match TRBD1. The V segment lost 3 bases and the J segment 3 bases; nucleotides outside the gene matches: 6. Germline lookup yields CDR1 LNHNV and CDR2 YYDKDF (reference sequence). This CDR3 region has 16 residues. The CDR3 loop is CATSSRDRGPTDTQYF. In DNA, the CDR3 is TGTGCCACCAGCAGCCGCGACAGGGGGCCGACAGATACGCAGTATTTT.

The J gene is TRBJ1-4, the V gene TRBV9; TRBD1 is a possible D gene (6 bases). The V end was cut by 3 bases, the J end by 7 bases, with 16 bases between. The CDR3 contains 15 residues. Germline CDR1 and CDR2: SGDLS and YYNGEE. The CDR3 sequence: CASSGRGQRGEKLFF. CDR3 nucleotide sequence: TGTGCCAGCAGCGGACGGGGGCAACGGGGTGAAAAACTGTTTTTT.